This TCR beta chain comes out of a study of early T cells in non-severe SARS-CoV-2 infection. Overall study results and limits: VDJdb matching favored anti-spike CD8 responses, missing private and CD4 specificities.

MiXCR, run by TCRdb on the 5' RACE reads, gives a single entry per CDR3 protein. The data contain about 64,000 distinct CDR3 sequences, roughly 18% of them seen just once; the ten biggest clones take up roughly 9%. The V gene's germline CDR1 is SGHRS and CDR2 YFSETQ. The CDR3 has 14 residues. V was trimmed by 1 base and J by 9 bases, leaving 14 bases between them. Points on this clonotype: The antigen is undetermined.

The source material was whole blood, sampled at baseline. The sequence came from an adult who was a healthcare worker with PCR-confirmed SARS-CoV-2 infection or an uninfected control (not recorded which). The chain is built from TRBV5-1 and TRBJ2-1; possible D gene TRBD2, 6 bases. The CDR3 DNA reads TGCGCCAGCAGCTTGATGGAGGGCCGTAGTGAGCAGTTCTTC. As protein: CASSLMEGRSEQFF.